This TCR beta chain was recovered during a study of shared clonotypes between healthy human individuals. Germline CDR1 reads GTSNPN; CDR2 reads SVGIG (reference sequence). V was cut by 0 bases and J by 2 bases, with 4 bases left in between. The CDR3 has 12 residues. Profiling relied on immunoSEQ multiplex PCR, and the TCRdb table lists in-frame clones only, not all of them. The sample holds around 2,000,000 clones, 90% to 95% seen once. The chain combines TRBV30 with TRBJ2-5; D unresolved. Sequenced input: naive CD4+ T cells sorted from blood. Subset in this sample: CD45RA+ positively selected. This TCR was sampled from a man between 18 and 35 years old in good health. CDR3 sequence reads: CAWSVEQETQYF. The DNA of the CDR3 is TGTGCCTGGAGTGTAGAGCAAGAGACCCAGTACTTC. Together with reference TRBV30 and TRBJ2-5, the CDR3 gives the full variable domain: SQTIHQWPATLVQPVGSPLSLECTVEGTSNPNLYWYRQAAGRGLQLLFYSVGIGQISSEVPQNLSASRPQDRQFILSSKKLLLSDSGFYLCAWSVEQETQYFGPGTRLLVL.